This T cell receptor (beta chain) emerged from a study of OX40 agonist ivuxolimab in advanced cancers. Study overall: Ivuxolimab, an antibody that agonizes OX40 (CD134), was administered to the patients. Patients in dose escalation had liver, melanoma, kidney or head and neck cancers. Subjects had a mean age of roughly 57 years, with a range of about 23 to 79; around 83% were male.

In this sample, this clone turned up once. Its antigen remains unknown. Notes on the study in general: On average, CD8+ T cells showed a greater number of expanded clones than CD4+.

Clones were sequenced by immunoSEQ multiplex PCR, and TCRdb holds only the in-frame ones, with some missing. The repertoire has tens of thousands of clones, around nine tenths of them found once; the top ten carry more than 0.95%. This CDR3 is 14 amino acids long. Unmatched junction bases numbered 6, after V lost 2 bases and J lost 8 bases. Germline V gene lookup returns CDR1 SGHRS and CDR2 YFSETQ. This receptor was taken from an adult with an advanced solid tumor such as melanoma, head and neck, liver or kidney cancer. The chain recombines TRBV5-1 with TRBJ2-7; 11 nucleotides align to TRBD2. This sample comprised CD4+ or CD8+ T cells sorted from blood, obtained in a trial of the OX40 agonist ivuxolimab. The DNA for the CDR3 is TGCGCCAGCAGCTTCCCACTAGCGGGAGCCAAGCAGTACTTC. This codes for CASSFPLAGAKQYF.